A selection of T cell receptor beta chains follows, all from one sample in a study of blood T cell repertoires in COVID-19. Method: immunoSEQ multiplex PCR; TCRdb's copy keeps in-frame clones and lacks some. The repertoire holds around 100,000 clones, approximately 84% seen once, with 6.2% in the top ten. The material sequenced was peripheral blood. The receptors were sampled from a human donor in a cohort sampled during active COVID-19. CDR3s include the opening cysteine and the closing phenylalanine or tryptophan. D genes are given only for firm matches. The size of a clone is reported for some rows only, either as once, few or many, or as a class for expanded clones.

V gene: TRBV3-1/TRBV3-2; D gene: .; CDR3 length: 18; J gene: TRBJ2-7; clone size: .; CDR3 DNA: TGTGCCAGCAGCCAAGGGACCAGGGGTTTTTTGTCTTCCTACGAGCAGTACTTC; CDR3 protein: CASSQGTRGFLSSYEQYF
V gene: TRBV28; D gene: .; CDR3 length: 14; J gene: TRBJ2-1; clone size: once; CDR3 DNA: TGTGCCAGCAGCAGGCTGGGCTACATCAATGAGCAGTTCTTC; CDR3 protein: CASSRLGYINEQFF
V gene: TRBV28; D gene: TRBD2; CDR3 length: 14; J gene: TRBJ2-3; clone size: .; CDR3 DNA: TGTGCCAGCAACGGGAGGACCGCGGTTGGTACGCAGTATTTT; CDR3 protein: CASNGRTAVGTQYF
V gene: TRBV21-1; D gene: .; CDR3 length: 16; J gene: TRBJ1-4; clone size: .; CDR3 DNA: TGTGCCAGCAGCATAATTTGGTTCCCGAGTAGTGAAAAACTGTTTTTT; CDR3 protein: CASSIIWFPSSEKLFF
V gene: TRBV27; D gene: TRBD1; CDR3 length: 16; J gene: TRBJ1-2; clone size: once; CDR3 DNA: TGTGCCAGCAGCCTAGCTCCCGGGACAGGGAACTATGGCTACACCTTC; CDR3 protein: CASSLAPGTGNYGYTF
V gene: TRBV5-1; D gene: .; CDR3 length: 15; J gene: TRBJ2-7; clone size: .; CDR3 DNA: TGCGCCAGCAGCACAACTAGACAGGCTAACTACGAGCAGTACTTC; CDR3 protein: CASSTTRQANYEQYF
V gene: TRBV28; D gene: .; CDR3 length: 14; J gene: TRBJ1-1; clone size: .; CDR3 DNA: TGTGCCAGCAGTTTCACAGTGCTGAACACTGAAGCTTTCTTT; CDR3 protein: CASSFTVLNTEAFF
V gene: TRBV28; D gene: TRBD1; CDR3 length: 12; J gene: TRBJ2-7; clone size: .; CDR3 DNA: TGTGCCAGCAGTCTACAGGGGTACGAGCAGTACTTC; CDR3 protein: CASSLQGYEQYF
V gene: TRBV5-1; D gene: .; CDR3 length: 14; J gene: TRBJ1-3; clone size: .; CDR3 DNA: TGCGCCAGCAGCCAAGGGGGCTCTGGAAACACCATATATTTT; CDR3 protein: CASSQGGSGNTIYF
V gene: TRBV10-3; D gene: TRBD2; CDR3 length: 16; J gene: TRBJ2-1; clone size: few; CDR3 DNA: TGTGCCATCAGTGAGTCGGCGGGAGCACAATACAATGAGCAGTTCTTC; CDR3 protein: CAISESAGAQYNEQFF
V gene: TRBV6-2/TRBV6-3; D gene: TRBD2; CDR3 length: 15; J gene: TRBJ2-3; clone size: once; CDR3 DNA: TGTGCCAGCAGTACTCTCGGCGCGGGGGCAGATACGCAGTATTTT; CDR3 protein: CASSTLGAGADTQYF
V gene: TRBV5-6; D gene: TRBD1; CDR3 length: 15; J gene: TRBJ2-5; clone size: .; CDR3 DNA: TGTGCCAGCAGCTTGGCAAGGACAGGTTTGGAGACCCAGTACTTC; CDR3 protein: CASSLARTGLETQYF
V gene: TRBV18; D gene: TRBD1; CDR3 length: 12; J gene: TRBJ2-7; clone size: .; CDR3 DNA: TGTGCCAGCTCACCAAAGGGACAGGGGATGTACTTC; CDR3 protein: CASSPKGQGMYF
V gene: TRBV9; D gene: TRBD2; CDR3 length: 18; J gene: TRBJ2-1; clone size: .; CDR3 DNA: TGTGCCAGCAGCATGGGACTAGCGGGAGGCGGATCCTACAATGAGCAGTTCTTC; CDR3 protein: CASSMGLAGGGSYNEQFF
V gene: TRBV6-5; D gene: TRBD1; CDR3 length: 15; J gene: TRBJ2-3; clone size: .; CDR3 DNA: TGTGCCAGCAGTTACGTGACAGGGCGTTCAGATACGCAGTATTTT; CDR3 protein: CASSYVTGRSDTQYF